Below, 3 T cell receptor beta chains from the same sample are listed, as sequenced in a study of OX40 agonist ivuxolimab in advanced cancers. Only in-frame clones appear in the TCRdb table, and some are missing; sequencing was by immunoSEQ multiplex PCR. Among about 70,000 clones listed, roughly 88% were seen once. The sample consisted of CD4+ or CD8+ T cells sorted from blood, taken in a trial of the OX40 agonist ivuxolimab. The receptors originated from an adult with an advanced solid tumor such as melanoma, head and neck, liver or kidney cancer.

CDR3 DNA: TGCGCCAGCAGTGAGTCCCCCGACTATGGCTACACCTTC. Residues: CASSESPDYGYTF. The V call is TRBV10-1, the J call TRBJ1-2, with no clear D. Per the germline V gene, CDR1 is WNHNN and CDR2 is SYGVQD (reference sequence). V was shortened by 0 bases and J by 3 bases, with 5 bases between the two germline ends. The CDR3 contains 13 residues.

The gene calls are TRBV5-1 and TRBJ2-3, with TRBD1 matching 11 bases. Germline V CDR1 and CDR2: SGHRS, YFSETQ. The CDR3 loop spans 16 amino acids. After removal of 5 bases from V and 1 base from J, the junction contained 6 bases not matched to a gene. The CDR3 DNA follows: TGCGCCAGCAGGTCGGGACAGGGGGTCCGCACAGATACGCAGTATTTT. Protein product: CASRSGQGVRTDTQYF.

This sequence joins TRBV11-1 and TRBJ2-5; 7 bases align to TRBD2. The V and J ends lost 5 bases and 13 bases, in that order; junction bases with no gene match: 7. Germline assignment: CDR1 SGHAT and CDR2 FQDESV (reference sequence). The CDR3 consists of 11 residues. The CDR3 spells CASSQGLEVYF. As DNA, the CDR3 is TGTGCCAGCAGCCAAGGACTAGAAGTGTACTTC.